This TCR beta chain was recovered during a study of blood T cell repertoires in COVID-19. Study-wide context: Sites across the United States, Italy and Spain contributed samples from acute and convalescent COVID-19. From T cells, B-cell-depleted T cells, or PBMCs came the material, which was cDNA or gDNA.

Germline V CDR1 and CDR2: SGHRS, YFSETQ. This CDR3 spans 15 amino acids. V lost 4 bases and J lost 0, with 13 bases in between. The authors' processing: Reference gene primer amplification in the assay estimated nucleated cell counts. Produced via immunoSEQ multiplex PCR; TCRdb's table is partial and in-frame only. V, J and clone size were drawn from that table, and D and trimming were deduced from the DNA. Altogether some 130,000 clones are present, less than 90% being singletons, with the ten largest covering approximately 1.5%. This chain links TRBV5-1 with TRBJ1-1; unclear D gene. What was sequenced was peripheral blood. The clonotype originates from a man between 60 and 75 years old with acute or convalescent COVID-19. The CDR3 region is CASSRIGVMNTEAFF. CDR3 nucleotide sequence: TGCGCCAGCAGCCGGATAGGAGTCATGAACACTGAAGCTTTCTTT.